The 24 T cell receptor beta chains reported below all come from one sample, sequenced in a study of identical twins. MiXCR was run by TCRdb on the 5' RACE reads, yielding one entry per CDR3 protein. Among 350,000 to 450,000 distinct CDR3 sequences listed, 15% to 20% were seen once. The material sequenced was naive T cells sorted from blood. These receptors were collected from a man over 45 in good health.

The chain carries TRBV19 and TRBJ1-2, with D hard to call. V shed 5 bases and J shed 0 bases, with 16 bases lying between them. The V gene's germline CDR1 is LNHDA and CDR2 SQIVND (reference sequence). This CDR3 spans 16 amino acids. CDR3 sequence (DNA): TGTGCCAGTAGTGCCGGTGTGGCACTGGCTAACTATGGCTACACCTTC. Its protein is CASSAGVALANYGYTF.

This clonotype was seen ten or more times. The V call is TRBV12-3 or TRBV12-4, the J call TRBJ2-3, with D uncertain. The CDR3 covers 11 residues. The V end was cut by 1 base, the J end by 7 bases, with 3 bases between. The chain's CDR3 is CASSLVYTQYF. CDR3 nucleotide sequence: TGTGCCAGCAGTTTAGTATATACGCAGTATTTT.

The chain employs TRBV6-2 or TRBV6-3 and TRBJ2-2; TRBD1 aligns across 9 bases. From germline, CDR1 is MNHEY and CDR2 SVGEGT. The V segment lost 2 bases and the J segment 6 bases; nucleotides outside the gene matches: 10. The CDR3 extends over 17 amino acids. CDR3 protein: CASSYASGTGTSGELFF. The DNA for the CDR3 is TGTGCCAGCAGTTACGCTTCCGGGACAGGGACCTCCGGGGAGCTGTTTTTT.

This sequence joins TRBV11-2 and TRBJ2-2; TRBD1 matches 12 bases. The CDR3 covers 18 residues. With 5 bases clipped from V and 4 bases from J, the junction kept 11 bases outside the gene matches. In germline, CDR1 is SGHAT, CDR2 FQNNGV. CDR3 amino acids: CASSRLGQGASSTGELFF. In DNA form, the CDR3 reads TGTGCCAGCAGCCGTTTGGGACAGGGGGCGTCCAGCACCGGGGAGCTGTTTTTT.

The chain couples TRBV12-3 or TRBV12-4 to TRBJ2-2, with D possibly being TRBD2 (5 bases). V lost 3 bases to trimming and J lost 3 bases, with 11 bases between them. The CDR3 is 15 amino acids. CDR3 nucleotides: TGTGCCAGCAGTTTTTCCGGACTCGACACCGGGGAGCTGTTTTTT. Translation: CASSFSGLDTGELFF.

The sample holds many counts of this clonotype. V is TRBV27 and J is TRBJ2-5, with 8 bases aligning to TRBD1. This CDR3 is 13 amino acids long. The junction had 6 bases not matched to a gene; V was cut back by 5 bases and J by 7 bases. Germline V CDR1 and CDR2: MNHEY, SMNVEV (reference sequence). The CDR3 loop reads CASSHGQGGTQYF. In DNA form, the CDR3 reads TGTGCCAGCAGTCATGGACAGGGAGGGACCCAGTACTTC.

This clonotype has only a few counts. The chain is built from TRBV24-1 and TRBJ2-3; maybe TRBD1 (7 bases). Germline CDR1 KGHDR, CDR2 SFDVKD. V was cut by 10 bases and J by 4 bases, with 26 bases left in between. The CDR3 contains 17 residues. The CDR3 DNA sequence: TGTGCCACGGAAGGCATGCGGGACAGCAAAAATCCAGATACGCAGTATTTT. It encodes CATEGMRDSKNPDTQYF.

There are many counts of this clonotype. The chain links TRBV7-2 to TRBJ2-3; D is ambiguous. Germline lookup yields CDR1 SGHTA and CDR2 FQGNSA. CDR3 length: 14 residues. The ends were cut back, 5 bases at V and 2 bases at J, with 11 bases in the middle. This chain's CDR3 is CASSPIKDTDTQYF. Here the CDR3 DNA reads TGTGCCAGCAGCCCAATTAAGGACACAGATACGCAGTATTTT.

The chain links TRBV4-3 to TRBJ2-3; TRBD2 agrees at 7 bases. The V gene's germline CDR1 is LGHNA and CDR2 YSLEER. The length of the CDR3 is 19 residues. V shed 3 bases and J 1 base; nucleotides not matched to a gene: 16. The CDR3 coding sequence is TGCGCCAGCAGCCACCCCACAAAGGGAACGGCGGGAGGCACAGATACGCAGTATTTT. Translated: CASSHPTKGTAGGTDTQYF.

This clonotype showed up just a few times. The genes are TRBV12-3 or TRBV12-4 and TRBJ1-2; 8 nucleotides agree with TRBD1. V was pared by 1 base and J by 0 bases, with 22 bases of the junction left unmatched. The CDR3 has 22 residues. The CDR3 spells CASSLDRTGLFLPSAPNYGYTF. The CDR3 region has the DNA TGTGCCAGCAGTTTAGATAGGACAGGGCTTTTCTTGCCATCGGCGCCTAACTATGGCTACACCTTC.

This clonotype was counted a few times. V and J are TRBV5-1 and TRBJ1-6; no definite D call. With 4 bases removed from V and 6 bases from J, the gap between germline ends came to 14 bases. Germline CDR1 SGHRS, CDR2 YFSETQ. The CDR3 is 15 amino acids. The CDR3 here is CASSESQTFNSPLHF. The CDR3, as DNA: TGCGCCAGCAGCGAATCACAGACTTTTAATTCACCCCTCCACTTT.

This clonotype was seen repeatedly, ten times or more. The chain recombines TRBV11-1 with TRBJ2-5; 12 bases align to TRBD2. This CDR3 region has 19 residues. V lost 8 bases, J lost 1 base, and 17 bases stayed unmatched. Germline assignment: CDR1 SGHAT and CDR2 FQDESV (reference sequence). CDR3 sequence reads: CASRSTVRLAGGGQETQYF. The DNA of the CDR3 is TGTGCCAGCCGCTCGACAGTCCGTCTAGCGGGAGGGGGCCAAGAGACCCAGTACTTC.

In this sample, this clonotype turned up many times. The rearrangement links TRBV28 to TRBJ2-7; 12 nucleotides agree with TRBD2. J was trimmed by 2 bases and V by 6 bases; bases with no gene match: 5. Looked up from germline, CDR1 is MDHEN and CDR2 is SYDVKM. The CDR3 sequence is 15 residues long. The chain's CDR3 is CASSPTSGGTYEQYF. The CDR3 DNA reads TGTGCCAGCAGCCCTACTAGCGGGGGGACCTACGAGCAGTACTTC.

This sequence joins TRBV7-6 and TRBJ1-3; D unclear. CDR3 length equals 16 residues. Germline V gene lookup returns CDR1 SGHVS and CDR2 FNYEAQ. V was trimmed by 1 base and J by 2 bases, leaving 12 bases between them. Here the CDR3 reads CASSLDPGGTGNTIYF. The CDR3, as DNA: TGTGCCAGCAGCTTAGATCCAGGAGGGACTGGAAACACCATATATTTT.

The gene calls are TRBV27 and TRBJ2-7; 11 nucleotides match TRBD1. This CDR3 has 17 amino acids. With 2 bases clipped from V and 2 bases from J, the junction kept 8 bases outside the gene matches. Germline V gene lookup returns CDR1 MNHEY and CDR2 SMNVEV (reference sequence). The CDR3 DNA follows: TGTGCCAGCAGTTTAACCGGGACAGGGGGTGTCCCCTACGAGCAGTACTTC. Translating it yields CASSLTGTGGVPYEQYF.

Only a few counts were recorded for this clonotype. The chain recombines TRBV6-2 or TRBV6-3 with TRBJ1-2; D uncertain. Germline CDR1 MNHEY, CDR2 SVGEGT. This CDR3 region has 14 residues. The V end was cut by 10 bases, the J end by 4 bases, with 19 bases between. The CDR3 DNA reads TGTGCCACCCGAACAACGCGGATTGTCTATGGCTACACCTTC. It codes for CATRTTRIVYGYTF.

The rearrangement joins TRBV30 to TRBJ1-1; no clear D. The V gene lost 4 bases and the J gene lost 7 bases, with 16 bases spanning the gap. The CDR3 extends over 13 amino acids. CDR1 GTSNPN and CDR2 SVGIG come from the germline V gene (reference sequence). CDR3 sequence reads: CAWTEVLAGEAFF. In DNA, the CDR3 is TGTGCCTGGACAGAGGTATTGGCGGGTGAAGCTTTCTTT.

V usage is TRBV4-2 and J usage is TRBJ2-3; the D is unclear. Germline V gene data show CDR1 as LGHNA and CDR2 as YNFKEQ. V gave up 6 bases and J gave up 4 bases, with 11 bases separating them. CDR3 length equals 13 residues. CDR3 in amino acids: CASSPESPDTQYF. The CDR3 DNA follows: TGTGCCAGCAGTCCGGAGTCCCCAGATACGCAGTATTTT.

The CDR3 DNA reads as TGTGCCATCAATCCGGGACAGGGTTCTGGGGCCAACGTCCTGACTTTC. It yields the protein CAINPGQGSGANVLTF. The gene calls are TRBV10-3 and TRBJ2-6; 9 bases line up with TRBD1. This CDR3 region has 16 residues. Germline V gene sequence: CDR1 ENHRY, CDR2 SYGVKD. With 7 bases clipped from V and 1 base from J, the junction kept 5 bases outside the gene matches.

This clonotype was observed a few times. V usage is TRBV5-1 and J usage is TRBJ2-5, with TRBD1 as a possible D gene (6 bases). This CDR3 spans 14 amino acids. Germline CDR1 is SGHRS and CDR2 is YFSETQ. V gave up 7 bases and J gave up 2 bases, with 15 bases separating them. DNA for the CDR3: TGCGCCAGCTATCCGGGACAACGACAAGAGACCCAGTACTTC. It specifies CASYPGQRQETQYF.

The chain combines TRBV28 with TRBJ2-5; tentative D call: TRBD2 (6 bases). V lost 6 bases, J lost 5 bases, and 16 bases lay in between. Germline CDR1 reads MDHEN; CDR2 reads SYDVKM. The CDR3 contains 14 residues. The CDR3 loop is CASSSPSGGETQYF. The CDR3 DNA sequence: TGTGCCAGCAGCTCCCCGTCTGGAGGGGAGACCCAGTACTTC.

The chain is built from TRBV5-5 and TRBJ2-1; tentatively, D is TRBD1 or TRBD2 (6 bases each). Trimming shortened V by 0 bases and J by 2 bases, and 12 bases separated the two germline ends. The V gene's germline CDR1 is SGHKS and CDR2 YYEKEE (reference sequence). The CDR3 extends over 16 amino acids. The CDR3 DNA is TGTGCCAGCAGCTTGGAGGGGGGCTTCACCTACAATGAGCAGTTCTTC. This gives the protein CASSLEGGFTYNEQFF.

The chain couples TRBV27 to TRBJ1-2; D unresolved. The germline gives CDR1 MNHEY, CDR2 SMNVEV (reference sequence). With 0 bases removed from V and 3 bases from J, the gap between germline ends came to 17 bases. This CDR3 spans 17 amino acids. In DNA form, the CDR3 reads TGTGCCAGCAGTTTATCCGTTTCGACCTCGGGTCACTATGGCTACACCTTC. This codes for CASSLSVSTSGHYGYTF.

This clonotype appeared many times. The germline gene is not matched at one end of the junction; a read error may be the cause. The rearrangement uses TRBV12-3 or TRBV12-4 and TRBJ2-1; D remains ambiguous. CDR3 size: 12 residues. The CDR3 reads CASSLGTNEQFF. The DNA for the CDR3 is TGTGCCAGCAGCTTAGGTACCAATGAGCAGTTCTTC.